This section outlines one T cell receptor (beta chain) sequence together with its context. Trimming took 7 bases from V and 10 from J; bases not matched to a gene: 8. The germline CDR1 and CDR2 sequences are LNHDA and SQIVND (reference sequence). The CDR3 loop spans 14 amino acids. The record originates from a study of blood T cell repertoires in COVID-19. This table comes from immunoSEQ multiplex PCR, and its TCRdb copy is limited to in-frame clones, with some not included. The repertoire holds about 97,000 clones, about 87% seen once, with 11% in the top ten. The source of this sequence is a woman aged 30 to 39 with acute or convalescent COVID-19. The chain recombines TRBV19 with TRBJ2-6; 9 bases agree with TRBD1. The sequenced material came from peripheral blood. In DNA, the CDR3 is TGTGCCAGTACCGGGACAGGGCCTAGAAACGTCCTGACTTTC. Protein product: CASTGTGPRNVLTF.